These T cell receptor beta chains were read from a single sample in a study of cytomegalovirus exposure and HLA in healthy donors. Data came from immunoSEQ multiplex PCR; TCRdb stores just in-frame clones and leaves some out. The data contain roughly 180,000 clones, 80% of them seen just once; the ten biggest clones take up 4.5% to 5.5%. Input material: PBMCs. All receptors come from a woman between 45 and 65 years old in good health and CMV-seropositive. Each CDR3 is given with its conserved first and last residue. A D gene is named only where the DNA matches it firmly. Part of the rows lack a size; the others show once, few, many or a class for expanded clones.

CDR3 DNA: TGTGCCAGCAGCGGGGACAGGGAGGATTCACCCCTCCACTTT
CDR3 protein: CASSGDREDSPLHF
D gene: TRBD1
J gene: TRBJ1-6
V gene: TRBV11-2
clone size: -

CDR3 DNA: TGTGCCAGCTCACCACTTGAGGGTAGCTCCTACAATGAGCAGTTCTTC
CDR3 protein: CASSPLEGSSYNEQFF
D gene: -
J gene: TRBJ2-1
V gene: TRBV18
clone size: once

CDR3 DNA: TGTGCCAGCAGCCAAGATTTGGCCCTCTATGGCTACACCTTC
CDR3 protein: CASSQDLALYGYTF
D gene: -
J gene: TRBJ1-2
V gene: TRBV4-2
clone size: -

CDR3 DNA: TGTGCCAGCAGCTTGGAGCGGGAGAACACCGGGGAGCTGTTTTTT
CDR3 protein: CASSLERENTGELFF
D gene: TRBD2
J gene: TRBJ2-2
V gene: TRBV5-4
clone size: -

CDR3 DNA: TGTGCCAGCAGTCGGACAGGCCCAGGGGAGACCCAGTACTTC
CDR3 protein: CASSRTGPGETQYF
D gene: TRBD1
J gene: TRBJ2-5
V gene: TRBV6-1
clone size: -

CDR3 DNA: TGTGCCAGCAGCTTCGGGCAGGGGCGTGGCTACACCTTC
CDR3 protein: CASSFGQGRGYTF
D gene: -
J gene: TRBJ1-2
V gene: TRBV6-1
clone size: -

CDR3 DNA: TGTGCCAGCAGCGGACTAGCCTGGAATGAGCAGTTCTTC
CDR3 protein: CASSGLAWNEQFF
D gene: TRBD2
J gene: TRBJ2-1
V gene: TRBV7-3
clone size: few

CDR3 DNA: TGTGCCAGCAGTTACAGCACCAATCAGCCCCAGCATTTT
CDR3 protein: CASSYSTNQPQHF
D gene: -
J gene: TRBJ1-5
V gene: TRBV6-6
clone size: once

CDR3 DNA: TGTGCCAGCAGTTCCCCCGCTCGGGGGAAGTTCTTC
CDR3 protein: CASSSPARGKFF
D gene: -
J gene: TRBJ2-1
V gene: TRBV6-5
clone size: -

CDR3 DNA: TGTGCCAGCAGGCGACAGGGGGAGCAGTACTTC
CDR3 protein: CASRRQGEQYF
D gene: TRBD1
J gene: TRBJ2-7
V gene: TRBV6-5
clone size: few

CDR3 DNA: TGTGCCAGCAGCAGGGTTGGGTATGGTGGAGGCGCAGATCCGCAGTATTTT
CDR3 protein: CASSRVGYGGGADPQYF
D gene: -
J gene: TRBJ2-3
V gene: TRBV5-4
clone size: -

CDR3 DNA: TGTGCCAGCAGCTTGTTGGGGAGTGAGGGATACAATGAGCAGTTCTTC
CDR3 protein: CASSLLGSEGYNEQFF
D gene: -
J gene: TRBJ2-1
V gene: TRBV7-3
clone size: few

CDR3 DNA: TGTGCCAGCTCACCATCTAGGAGTCTAGCGGGGAGTGAGCAGTTCTTC
CDR3 protein: CASSPSRSLAGSEQFF
D gene: TRBD2
J gene: TRBJ2-1
V gene: TRBV18
clone size: -

CDR3 DNA: TGTGCCAGCAGCCGTAACAGGGGTCCATCGTACGAGCAGTACTTC
CDR3 protein: CASSRNRGPSYEQYF
D gene: TRBD1
J gene: TRBJ2-7
V gene: TRBV7-8
clone size: -

CDR3 DNA: TGCGCCAGCAGCTTGGAGGCGGGGGAGACCCAGTACTTC
CDR3 protein: CASSLEAGETQYF
D gene: -
J gene: TRBJ2-5
V gene: TRBV5-1
clone size: -

CDR3 DNA: TGTTCCGCAGGGGAGGAGACCCAGTACTTC
CDR3 protein: CSAGEETQYF
D gene: -
J gene: TRBJ2-5
V gene: TRBV7-9
clone size: -

CDR3 DNA: TGTGCCAGCAGCAAATACGGTCTATTGTGGGGACAGGGGCATAATAGCAATCAGCCCCAGCATTTT
CDR3 protein: CASSKYGLLWGQGHNSNQPQHF
D gene: -
J gene: TRBJ1-5
V gene: TRBV21-1
clone size: -

CDR3 DNA: TGTGCCAGCAGTTACGGTCTACAGGGTTACACTGAAGCTTTCTTT
CDR3 protein: CASSYGLQGYTEAFF
D gene: -
J gene: TRBJ1-1
V gene: TRBV6-6
clone size: once

CDR3 DNA: TGTGCCAGCAGAAGTTGGGAAGGGAGTTCTAGGGAGACCCAGTACTTC
CDR3 protein: CASRSWEGSSRETQYF
D gene: -
J gene: TRBJ2-5
V gene: TRBV27
clone size: -

CDR3 DNA: TGTGCCAGCACCATGACAGGGTCGAGCTACGAGCAGTACTTC
CDR3 protein: CASTMTGSSYEQYF
D gene: TRBD1
J gene: TRBJ2-7
V gene: TRBV5-5
clone size: -

CDR3 DNA: TGTGCCAGCAGTTTATCCTTTGCGGGACAGGGGACGATCTATGGCTACACCTTC
CDR3 protein: CASSLSFAGQGTIYGYTF
D gene: TRBD1
J gene: TRBJ1-2
V gene: TRBV27
clone size: -

CDR3 DNA: TGTGCCAGCAGTGAAGGCCTAGCGGACACCTACGAGCAGTACTTC
CDR3 protein: CASSEGLADTYEQYF
D gene: TRBD2
J gene: TRBJ2-7
V gene: TRBV2
clone size: -

CDR3 DNA: TGTGCCATCAGTGCCGGGACAGGGAGTGGCGAGCAGTACTTC
CDR3 protein: CAISAGTGSGEQYF
D gene: TRBD1
J gene: TRBJ2-7
V gene: TRBV10-3
clone size: -

CDR3 DNA: TGCGCCAGCAGCTTGGGTCCCGGGACAGGGGGGGTCGATGAGCAGTTCTTC
CDR3 protein: CASSLGPGTGGVDEQFF
D gene: TRBD1
J gene: TRBJ2-1
V gene: TRBV5-1
clone size: -

CDR3 DNA: TGTGCCAGTAGTATAGGTAGGGGGCGAATTCAGCCCCAGCATTTT
CDR3 protein: CASSIGRGRIQPQHF
D gene: TRBD1
J gene: TRBJ1-5
V gene: TRBV19
clone size: -

CDR3 DNA: TGTGCCAGCAGCCTAGAAGAGACCCAGTACTTC
CDR3 protein: CASSLEETQYF
D gene: -
J gene: TRBJ2-5
V gene: TRBV5-4
clone size: -

CDR3 DNA: TGTGCCAGCATCCCGGGACAGGGGGGGACCAATGAGCAGTTCTTC
CDR3 protein: CASIPGQGGTNEQFF
D gene: TRBD1
J gene: TRBJ2-1
V gene: TRBV11-2
clone size: once

CDR3 DNA: TGTGCCAGCAGCCCGACTAGCGGGAGACAAAATGAGCAGTTCTTC
CDR3 protein: CASSPTSGRQNEQFF
D gene: TRBD2
J gene: TRBJ2-1
V gene: TRBV5-4
clone size: -

CDR3 DNA: TGTGCCAGCAGGCCTGTGACAGGGACGAACACTGAAGCTTTCTTT
CDR3 protein: CASRPVTGTNTEAFF
D gene: TRBD1
J gene: TRBJ1-1
V gene: TRBV6-5
clone size: -

CDR3 DNA: TGTGCCAGCTCCCCAGGGGCCGACAACTATGGCTACACCTTC
CDR3 protein: CASSPGADNYGYTF
D gene: -
J gene: TRBJ1-2
V gene: TRBV18
clone size: -